The source of this T cell receptor beta chain is a study of vaccination effects on CD4 cells after COVID-19. Sequencing used immunoSEQ multiplex PCR; TCRdb keeps in-frame clones, though not all of them. The table has some 30,000 clones, just under 75% seen once. Comments on this clone: Its target is unknown.

The germline V and J ends were trimmed by 1 base and 5 bases, with 20 bases remaining between them. The CDR3 is made up of 17 amino acids. Germline-derived CDR1 and CDR2 are MGHRA and YSYEKL. After expansion with viral peptide pools in the ViraFEST assay, antigen-specific CD4+ T cells were sequenced. Subsequent to a culture period of under 11 days, CD4+ T cells were isolated. Participants each got two BNT162b2 or mRNA-1273 vaccine doses. Supplemented with roughly 9 IU/ml IL-2 and about 10 ug/ml peptides, a few million PBMC per well were kept in culture. This receptor was identified in a human donor who received a COVID-19 vaccine. The sample consisted of CD4+ T cells from PBMCs cultured with HCoV-229E spike peptides, taken after COVID-19 vaccination. The V call is TRBV4-1, the J call TRBJ1-1, with D uncertain. CDR3 sequence: CASSQVVLLRKGTEAFF. Here the CDR3 DNA reads TGCGCCAGCAGCCAAGTCGTTTTGCTGAGGAAAGGGACTGAAGCTTTCTTT.